The 25 T cell receptor beta chains presented below share a single source sample, sequenced in a study of spatial heterogeneity in lung cancer. Stated time point: sample taken at primary tumor resection. TCRdb reprocessed the 5' RACE reads with MiXCR, giving one entry per CDR3 protein. Seen here are about 39,000 distinct CDR3 sequences, 3% to 3.5% observed once, and the top ten hold 35% to 40%. The sequencing here drew on normal lung tissue next to the tumor, taken at surgery. The receptors come from a male donor with early-stage non-small cell lung cancer.

This clonotype was detected many times. The chain carries TRBV5-4 and TRBJ2-3; no clear D. The V and J ends lost 1 base and 0 bases respectively, with 9 bases between them. Germline V CDR1 and CDR2: SGHNT, YYREEE (reference sequence). CDR3 size: 15 residues. The CDR3 DNA reads as TGTGCCAGCAGCTTGATGCGGAGTAGCACAGATACGCAGTATTTT. This sequence encodes CASSLMRSSTDTQYF. Full variable domain (outside the CDR3, taken from reference TRBV5-4 and TRBJ2-3): ETGVTQSPTHLIKTRGQQVTLRCSSQSGHNTVSWYQQALGQGPQFIFQYYREEENGRGNFPPRFSGLQFPNYSSELNVNALELDDSALYLCASSLMRSSTDTQYFGPGTRLTVL.

This clonotype has at least ten counts. The chain recombines TRBV5-1 with TRBJ2-7; D is uncertain. The CDR3 loop spans 13 amino acids. Trimming stripped 2 bases from V and 2 bases from J, with 8 bases between. The germline V gene encodes CDR1 SGHRS and CDR2 YFSETQ. This chain's CDR3 is CASSFQETYEQYF. In nucleotides, the CDR3 is TGCGCCAGCAGCTTTCAAGAGACCTACGAGCAGTACTTC.

This clonotype has a count of ten or more. The chain uses TRBV5-1 and TRBJ2-2; D not certain. Deletions cut 1 base from V and 3 bases from J, with 10 bases between. Germline values: CDR1 SGHRS, CDR2 YFSETQ. The CDR3 contains 15 residues. CDR3 bases: TGCGCCAGCAGCTTGAAGGGATCGGACACCGGGGAGCTGTTTTTT. Translated: CASSLKGSDTGELFF.

In this sample, this clonotype turned up many times. The chain combines TRBV12-3 or TRBV12-4 with TRBJ2-7, with D tentatively TRBD1 (6 bases). CDR3 length: 14 amino acids. The V end was cut by 5 bases, the J end by 6 bases, with 17 bases between. CDR3: CASSRTEVISEQYF. As DNA, the CDR3 is TGTGCCAGCAGTAGGACAGAGGTTATCTCCGAGCAGTACTTC.

This clonotype has at least ten counts. The chain couples TRBV7-7 to TRBJ2-5; D gene unclear. The germline CDR1 and CDR2 sequences are SSHAT and FNYEAQ (reference sequence). V lost 3 bases and J lost 3, with 8 bases in between. The CDR3 has 13 amino acids. CDR3 DNA sequence: TGTGCCAGCAGCTTCGGGCCGAAAGAGACCCAGTACTTC. This codes for CASSFGPKETQYF. The whole variable domain, filled in from reference TRBV7-7 and TRBJ2-5, reads GAGVSQSPRYKVTKRGQDVTLRCDPISSHATLYWYQQALGQGPEFLTYFNYEAQPDKSGLPSDRFSAERPEGSISTLTIQRTEQRDSAMYRCASSFGPKETQYFGPGTRLLVL.

This clonotype was found many times. The J gene is TRBJ1-6, the V gene TRBV5-1; D is possibly TRBD1 (6 bases). This CDR3 has 15 amino acids. Germline values: CDR1 SGHRS, CDR2 YFSETQ. Trimming stripped 0 bases from V and 10 bases from J, with 14 bases between. CDR3 region: CASSLAQGSGSPLHF. The CDR3 DNA reads as TGCGCCAGCAGCTTGGCTCAGGGGTCTGGGTCACCCCTCCACTTT.

The V gene is TRBV3-1, the J gene TRBJ2-2, with a weak D call TRBD1 (6 bases). The CDR3 contains 17 residues. CDR1 and CDR2 (germline): LGHDT, YNNKEL (reference sequence). Trimming removed 5 bases from V and 4 bases from J, with 20 bases in between. The CDR3 spells CASSTTGLMVSTGELFF. The CDR3 DNA sequence: TGTGCCAGCAGCACCACAGGGTTGATGGTTTCCACCGGGGAGCTGTTTTTT.

This clonotype was recorded at least ten times. The chain has TRBV29-1 and TRBJ1-3; 9 nucleotides line up with TRBD1. This CDR3 has 14 amino acids. Germline assignment: CDR1 SQVTM and CDR2 ANQGSEA. The junction had 5 bases not matched to a gene; V was cut back by 6 bases and J by 2 bases. The CDR3 is CSVWDRAAGNTIYF. The CDR3 nucleotides read TGCAGCGTCTGGGACAGGGCCGCTGGAAACACCATATATTTT.

This clonotype was seen at least ten times. This chain connects TRBV2 to TRBJ2-4, with 11 bases matching TRBD2. This CDR3 contains 15 residues. Trimming at V came to 5 bases and at J to 8 bases, leaving 8 bases not matched to a gene. Germline V gene data show CDR1 as SNHLY and CDR2 as FYNNEI. Here the CDR3 reads CASSLTSGELDIQYF. The CDR3 DNA follows: TGTGCCAGCAGTTTGACTAGCGGGGAGTTGGACATTCAGTACTTC.

This clonotype occurred many times. This sequence joins TRBV4-1 and TRBJ1-4; no clear D. Trimming shortened V by 0 bases and J by 8 bases, and 4 bases separated the two germline ends. The germline V gene encodes CDR1 MGHRA and CDR2 YSYEKL. CDR3 length: 12 residues. CDR3 amino acids: CASSQDHEKLFF. DNA for the CDR3: TGCGCCAGCAGCCAAGATCACGAAAAACTGTTTTTT.

The J gene is TRBJ2-3, the V gene TRBV4-1, with 8 bases fitting TRBD2. Germline loops: CDR1 MGHRA, CDR2 YSYEKL. The CDR3 is made up of 15 amino acids. Trimming took 2 bases from V and 4 from J; bases not matched to a gene: 5. CDR3 bases: TGCGCCAGCAGCCAATACGGGAGGGCCGCAGATACGCAGTATTTT. This gives the protein CASSQYGRAADTQYF.

This clonotype was seen many times. V and J are TRBV3-1 and TRBJ2-5; D remains ambiguous. This CDR3 is 15 amino acids long. Germline V CDR1 and CDR2: LGHDT, YNNKEL (reference sequence). Trimming took off 0 bases at V and 5 bases at J, with 13 bases between the two ends. The CDR3, as DNA: TGTGCCAGCAGCCAAGATCAAGACGTCACGGAGACCCAGTACTTC. Translated: CASSQDQDVTETQYF.

Many counts were recorded for this clonotype. This chain links TRBV4-2 with TRBJ2-3; D unclear. The germline V and J ends were trimmed by 3 bases and 2 bases, with 12 bases remaining between them. Germline values: CDR1 LGHNA, CDR2 YNFKEQ. This CDR3 region has 15 residues. The CDR3 DNA reads TGTGCCAGCAGCCACTTTGACTCCGACACAGATACGCAGTATTTT. Translating gives CASSHFDSDTDTQYF.

At least ten counts were recorded for this clonotype. The chain joins TRBV12-3 or TRBV12-4 to TRBJ1-1; D remains ambiguous. Trimming removed 5 bases from V and 0 bases from J, with 7 bases in between. CDR3 length: 13 residues. CDR3 in DNA: TGTGCCAGCAGTGCCCAGATGAACACTGAAGCTTTCTTT. This translates into CASSAQMNTEAFF.

This clonotype has ten or more counts. This chain joins TRBV7-2 and TRBJ2-2; no clear D gene. V was pared by 1 base and J by 3 bases, with 3 bases between. The CDR3 is made up of 13 amino acids. From germline, CDR1 is SGHTA and CDR2 FQGNSA. CDR3 sequence (DNA): TGTGCCAGCAGCTTAGGACACACCGGGGAGCTGTTTTTT. The encoded protein is CASSLGHTGELFF.

In this sample, this clonotype turned up many times. The chain is built from TRBV7-2 and TRBJ2-1, with D perhaps TRBD2 (6 bases). V was clipped by 10 bases and J by 3 bases, with 19 bases between them. The CDR3 covers 15 residues. The germline V gene encodes CDR1 SGHTA and CDR2 FQGNSA. CDR3 bases: TGTGCCACCTCCACGGGTAGCGGATACTACAATGAGCAGTTCTTC. Protein: CATSTGSGYYNEQFF.

This clonotype appeared many times. V and J are TRBV16 and TRBJ2-1, with 8 bases identical to TRBD1. CDR3 length: 13 residues. Germline assignment: CDR1 KGHSY and CDR2 FQNENV. V was pared by 3 bases and J by 15 bases, with 10 bases of the junction left unmatched. CDR3 sequence reads: CASSQRTRDRSFF. CDR3 bases: TGTGCCAGCAGCCAGAGGACCCGGGACAGGTCGTTCTTC.

The CDR3 DNA follows: TGTGCCAGCAACCGTTTGGCAGGGGGCCCAACTAATGAAAAACTGTTTTTT. Its translation is CASNRLAGGPTNEKLFF. J is TRBJ1-4 and V is TRBV6-5; 8 nucleotides match TRBD1. The junction had 10 bases not matched to a gene; V was cut back by 7 bases and J by 0 bases. The CDR3 is 17 residues long. Germline CDR1 is MNHEY and CDR2 is SVGAGI.

This clonotype was seen at least ten times. The chain has TRBV5-1 and TRBJ2-2; 7 bases map to TRBD1. V lost 4 bases and J lost 3; bases outside the gene matches: 3. This CDR3 contains 14 residues. Germline loops: CDR1 SGHRS, CDR2 YFSETQ. The chain's CDR3 is CASSRGTDTGELFF. The DNA for the CDR3 is TGCGCCAGCAGCCGTGGGACAGACACCGGGGAGCTGTTTTTT.

This clonotype was detected ten times or more. This chain uses TRBV29-1 with TRBJ2-5; the match to TRBD1 covers 7 bases. V shed 7 bases and J 1 base; nucleotides not matched to a gene: 6. Germline loops: CDR1 SQVTM, CDR2 ANQGSEA. The CDR3 spans 13 residues. This chain's CDR3 is CSAGQVSQETQYF. CDR3 DNA: TGCAGCGCTGGACAGGTCTCCCAAGAGACCCAGTACTTC.

This clonotype appeared many times. The chain couples TRBV12-3 or TRBV12-4 to TRBJ1-1; D unresolved. This CDR3 has 12 amino acids. Trimming stripped 6 bases from V and 1 base from J, with 6 bases between. CDR3 residues: CASSPGNTEAFF. The CDR3 region has the DNA TGTGCCAGCAGCCCGGGGAACACTGAAGCTTTCTTT.

In this sample, this clonotype turned up many times. J is TRBJ2-1 and V is TRBV5-1, with 8 bases matching TRBD1. CDR3 length equals 15 residues. The junction had 8 bases not matched to a gene; V was cut back by 7 bases and J by 2 bases. Germline V gene lookup returns CDR1 SGHRS and CDR2 YFSETQ. The CDR3 DNA follows: TGCGCCAGCTCCCTGGAGACAGGGGCCTACAATGAGCAGTTCTTC. Protein: CASSLETGAYNEQFF.

This clonotype showed up many times. The rearrangement joins TRBV20-1 to TRBJ2-7, with D possibly being TRBD2 (6 bases). This CDR3 comprises 14 residues. The V end was cut by 3 bases, the J end by 5 bases, with 17 bases between. In germline, CDR1 is DFQATT, CDR2 SNEGSKA (reference sequence). The CDR3 nucleotides are TGCAGTGCTAGGGCTGGGACTTTGTTCCACGAGCAGTACTTC. It is translated as CSARAGTLFHEQYF.

This chain links TRBV14 with TRBJ2-3, with D perhaps assigned TRBD1 or TRBD2 (5 bases each). This CDR3 has 14 amino acids. V gave up 4 bases and J gave up 5 bases, with 13 bases separating them. The germline CDR1 and CDR2 sequences are SGHDN and FVKESK. CDR3 in amino acids: CASSPPGTGDTQYF. DNA for the CDR3: TGTGCCAGCAGCCCCCCCGGGACGGGAGATACGCAGTATTTT.

This clonotype has a count of ten or more. The J gene is TRBJ1-5, the V gene TRBV6-5; the match to TRBD1 covers 7 bases. The germline V gene has CDR1 MNHEY and CDR2 SVGAGI. V lost 4 bases to trimming and J lost 3 bases; unmatched junction nucleotides: 6. The CDR3 is made up of 15 amino acids. CDR3 region: CASSSRGQVNQPQHF. CDR3 in DNA: TGTGCCAGCAGTTCTAGGGGGCAGGTCAATCAGCCCCAGCATTTT.